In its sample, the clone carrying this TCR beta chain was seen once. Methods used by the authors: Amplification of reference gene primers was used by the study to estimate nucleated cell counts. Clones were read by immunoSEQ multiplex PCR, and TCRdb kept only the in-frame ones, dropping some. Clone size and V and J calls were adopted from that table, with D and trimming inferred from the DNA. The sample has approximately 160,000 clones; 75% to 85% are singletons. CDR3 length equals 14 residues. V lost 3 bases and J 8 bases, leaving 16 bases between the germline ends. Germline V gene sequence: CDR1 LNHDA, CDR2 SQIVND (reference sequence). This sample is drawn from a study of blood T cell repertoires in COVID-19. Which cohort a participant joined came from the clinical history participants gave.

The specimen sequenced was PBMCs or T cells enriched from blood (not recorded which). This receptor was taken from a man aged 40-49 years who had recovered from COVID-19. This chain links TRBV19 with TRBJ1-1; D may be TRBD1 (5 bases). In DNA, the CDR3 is TGTGCCAGTAGTATTCGCGGGGCGGGGAGAGAAGCTTTCTTT. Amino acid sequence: CASSIRGAGREAFF.